One sample yielded the 8 T cell receptor beta chains listed below, sequenced in a study of T cells in Graves' hyperthyroidism and ophthalmopathy. Using RNA transcripts as the source, TCR beta CDR3 regions were amplified. The HTBI primer set was used in a first-round RT-PCR of the TCR CDR3. In TCRdb, the multiplex PCR reads were re-called with MiXCR into one record per CDR3 protein. Here the sample spans 250,000 to 300,000 distinct CDR3 sequences, roughly 19% being singletons. Sequenced sample: blood. These TCRs come from a man in his fifties with Graves' ophthalmopathy.

This clonotype appeared many times. The chain is built from TRBV20-1 and TRBJ1-4, with D hard to call. The CDR3 totals 13 residues. Germline-derived CDR1 and CDR2 are DFQATT and SNEGSKA (reference sequence). The V end lost 3 bases, the J end lost 7 bases, and 12 bases lay between the germline ends. The CDR3: CSASSFGGEKLFF. The CDR3 nucleotides are TGCAGTGCTAGTTCGTTCGGTGGTGAAAAACTGTTTTTT.

Worth noting for this clonotype: This may be a read error, as it is one base from a much larger clone. CDR3 sequence reads: CAWSLRTADTGELFF. DNA of the CDR3: TGTGCCTGGAGTTTAAGGACAGCGGACACCGGGGAGCTGTTTTTT. The chain uses TRBV30 and TRBJ2-2; D may be TRBD1 (6 bases). Looked up from germline, CDR1 is GTSNPN and CDR2 is SVGIG (reference sequence). This CDR3 contains 15 residues. The V and J ends lost 2 bases and 3 bases respectively, with 13 bases between them. Supplemented by reference TRBV30 and TRBJ2-2, the full variable domain reads SQTIHQWPATLVQPVGSPLSLECTVEGTSNPNLYWYRQAAGRGLQLLFYSVGIGQISSEVPQNLSASRPQDRQFILSSKKLLLSDSGFYLCAWSLRTADTGELFFGEGSRLTVL.

The V gene is TRBV12-3 or TRBV12-4, the J gene TRBJ2-6; D is ambiguous. V was pared by 5 bases and J by 3 bases, with 11 bases between. The CDR3 runs 15 residues. The chain's CDR3 is CASSPIGGGANVLTF. In nucleotides, the CDR3 is TGTGCCAGCAGTCCCATAGGTGGTGGGGCCAACGTCCTGACTTTC.

Points on this clonotype: This may stem from a read error, because a much larger clone lies one nucleotide away. The chain carries TRBV27 and TRBJ2-4; possible D gene TRBD2, 5 bases. The CDR3 is made up of 16 amino acids. The V and J ends lost 4 bases and 2 bases respectively, with 15 bases between them. CDR1 and CDR2 from the germline V gene are MNHEY and SMNVEV (reference sequence). This CDR3 reads CASSSEAGMSKNIQYF. The DNA of the CDR3 is TGTGCCAGCAGTTCAGAGGCGGGTATGTCCAAAAACATTCAGTACTTC.

The CDR3 region is CASSLGFQGITDTQYF. The DNA of the CDR3 is TGTGCCAGCAGCCTAGGCTTTCAGGGAATCACAGATACGCAGTATTTT. The chain uses TRBV5-4 and TRBJ2-3, with D possibly being TRBD1 (5 bases). Trimming left V 4 bases short and J 2 bases short, with 17 bases between. CDR3 size: 16 residues. Germline V CDR1 and CDR2: SGHNT, YYREEE (reference sequence).

This clonotype was seen ten or more times. This chain links TRBV11-2 with TRBJ2-7, with D possibly being TRBD2 (6 bases). This CDR3 has 15 amino acids. The germline V gene has CDR1 SGHAT and CDR2 FQNNGV. Trimming left V 1 base short and J 5 bases short, with 15 bases between. In DNA, the CDR3 is TGTGCCAGCAGCTTAGTTGGGGGGATAGGTGACGAGCAGTACTTC. Residues: CASSLVGGIGDEQYF.

In its sample, this clonotype was seen many times. The chain joins TRBV2 to TRBJ1-1, with D hard to call. The germline gives CDR1 SNHLY, CDR2 FYNNEI. Trimming cost V 4 bases and J 3 bases, with 9 bases left between them. CDR3 length equals 13 residues. For the CDR3, the DNA is TGTGCCAGCAGTGGGCCTGAATACACTGAAGCTTTCTTT. It codes for CASSGPEYTEAFF.

This clonotype was seen more than once but under ten times. The genes are TRBV9 and TRBJ1-1, with no clear D. Germline V CDR1 and CDR2: SGDLS, YYNGEE. This CDR3 has 13 amino acids. V lost 3 bases and J lost 0, with 6 bases in between. Here the CDR3 DNA reads TGTGCCAGCAGCGCCGTCCTGAACACTGAAGCTTTCTTT. It specifies CASSAVLNTEAFF.